Presented here are 7 T cell receptor beta chains from one specimen sequenced in a study of regulatory T cells in long-lasting Graves disease. Arm-PCR with iRepertoire HTBI primers amplified the CDR3 regions for these TCR beta libraries. TCRdb used MiXCR to reprocess the multiplex PCR reads, holding one entry per CDR3 protein. There are roughly 400,000 distinct CDR3 sequences in the sample; 15% occur only once, and approximately 7.6% lies in the top ten. Sample time point: newly diagnosed GD, antithyroid drugs for less than 3 months. Following extraction of RNA from PBMCs, that RNA was used to make the TCR library. These data also formed part of another study, on T cells in Graves' hyperthyroidism and ophthalmopathy.

Sample: peripheral blood mononuclear cells (PBMCs), taken at new diagnosis, from a patient treated with antithyroid drugs. These receptors all stem from a woman between 35 and 50 years old with Graves disease.

The rearrangement uses TRBV7-9 and TRBJ1-5, with TRBD1 matching over 12 bases. The CDR3 contains 14 residues. V lost 7 bases, J lost 5 bases, and 3 bases stayed unmatched. In germline, CDR1 is SEHNR, CDR2 FQNEAQ (reference sequence). CDR3 in amino acids: CASTGTGGDQPQHF. In DNA form, the CDR3 reads TGTGCCAGCACCGGGACAGGGGGCGATCAGCCCCAGCATTTT.

This clonotype has at least ten counts. V is TRBV7-2 and J is TRBJ1-2; 7 bases are shared with TRBD1. CDR3 size: 13 residues. Per the germline V gene, CDR1 is SGHTA and CDR2 is FQGNSA. J lost 7 bases, V lost 5 bases, and 7 bases had no gene match. The CDR3 DNA follows: TGTGCCAGCAGCCAGACAGGGTTTTTTGGCTACACCTTC. Its protein product is CASSQTGFFGYTF.

Many counts were recorded for this clonotype. Here the CDR3 DNA reads TGCAGTGCTAGCCGTCGGGAGGACACCGGGGAGCTGTTTTTT. Residues: CSASRREDTGELFF. The chain combines TRBV20-1 with TRBJ2-2, with 7 nucleotides matching TRBD2. This CDR3 contains 14 residues. CDR1 is DFQATT, CDR2 SNEGSKA, per germline (reference sequence). Unmatched junction bases numbered 4, after V lost 3 bases and J lost 3 bases.

The table lists this clonotype with many counts. This chain uses TRBV2 with TRBJ2-3, with 8 bases matching TRBD2. The CDR3 spans 15 residues. J was trimmed by 0 bases and V by 7 bases; bases with no gene match: 6. Germline CDR1 SNHLY, CDR2 FYNNEI. CDR3 amino acids: CASNRLASSTDTQYF. CDR3 nucleotides: TGTGCCAGCAACAGACTAGCGTCTAGCACAGATACGCAGTATTTT. Full variable domain (missing parts from reference TRBV2 and TRBJ2-3): EPEVTQTPSHQVTQMGQEVILRCVPISNHLYFYWYRQILGQKVEFLVSFYNNEISEKSEIFDDQFSVERPDGSNFTLKIRSTKLEDSAMYFCASNRLASSTDTQYFGPGTRLTVL.

CDR3 sequence (DNA): TGTGCCACTACTTTAGGGCAGGGTAACTATGGCTACACCTTC. This codes for CATTLGQGNYGYTF. V is TRBV5-6 and J is TRBJ1-2, with a weak D call TRBD1 (5 bases). CDR1 is SGHDT and CDR2 is YYEEEE in the germline V gene. Trimming took 9 bases from V and 1 from J, leaving 16 bases between them. This CDR3 has 14 residues.

This clonotype appeared many times. The J gene is TRBJ1-5, the V gene TRBV28; 9 nucleotides line up with TRBD1. Trimming cost V 3 bases and J 6 bases; bases outside gene matches: 6. Germline loops: CDR1 MDHEN, CDR2 SYDVKM. CDR3 length equals 15 residues. CDR3 region: CASSFEDRGGQPQHF. DNA for the CDR3: TGTGCCAGCAGTTTTGAGGACAGGGGTGGTCAGCCCCAGCATTTT.

This clonotype was observed many times. The chain uses TRBV10-3 and TRBJ1-4, with 9 bases matching TRBD1. J gave up 5 bases and V 0 bases, and 4 bases lay outside the gene matches. CDR3 length: 16 residues. The germline V gene encodes CDR1 ENHRY and CDR2 SYGVKD. CDR3 loop: CAISESSTGGNEKLFF. CDR3 DNA: TGTGCCATCAGTGAGTCGTCGACAGGGGGAAATGAAAAACTGTTTTTT.